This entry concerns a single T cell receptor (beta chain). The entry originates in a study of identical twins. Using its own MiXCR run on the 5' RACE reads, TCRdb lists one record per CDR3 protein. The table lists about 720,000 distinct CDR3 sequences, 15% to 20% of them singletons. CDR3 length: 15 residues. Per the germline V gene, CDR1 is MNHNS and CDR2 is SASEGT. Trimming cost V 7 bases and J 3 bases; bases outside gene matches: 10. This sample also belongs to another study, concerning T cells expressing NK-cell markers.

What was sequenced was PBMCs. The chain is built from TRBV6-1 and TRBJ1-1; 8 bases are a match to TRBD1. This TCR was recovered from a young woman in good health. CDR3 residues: CASKQGGGQDTEAFF. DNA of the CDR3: TGTGCCAGCAAACAGGGGGGAGGACAGGACACTGAAGCTTTCTTT.